The clone carrying this T cell receptor (beta chain) was counted many times. The CDR3 contains 15 residues. Germline loops: CDR1 SGHAT, CDR2 FQNNGV. Unmatched junction bases numbered 6, after V lost 5 bases and J lost 3 bases. This specimen belongs to a study of early T cells in non-severe SARS-CoV-2 infection. Study-level information: Unsorted whole-blood RNA was sequenced in bulk, leaving chains unpaired.

Unique molecular identifiers tagged individual cDNA molecules. TCRdb itself ran the 5' RACE reads through MiXCR, one entry per CDR3 protein. The sample lists about 110,000 distinct CDR3 sequences, about an eighth occurring once. Source material: whole blood. This receptor was taken from an adult who was a healthcare worker with PCR-confirmed SARS-CoV-2 infection or an uninfected control (not recorded which). This chain joins TRBV11-2 and TRBJ2-5, with 10 bases fitting TRBD1. Here the CDR3 reads CASSLPTGGKETQYF. CDR3 in DNA: TGTGCCAGCAGCCTCCCGACAGGGGGCAAAGAGACCCAGTACTTC.